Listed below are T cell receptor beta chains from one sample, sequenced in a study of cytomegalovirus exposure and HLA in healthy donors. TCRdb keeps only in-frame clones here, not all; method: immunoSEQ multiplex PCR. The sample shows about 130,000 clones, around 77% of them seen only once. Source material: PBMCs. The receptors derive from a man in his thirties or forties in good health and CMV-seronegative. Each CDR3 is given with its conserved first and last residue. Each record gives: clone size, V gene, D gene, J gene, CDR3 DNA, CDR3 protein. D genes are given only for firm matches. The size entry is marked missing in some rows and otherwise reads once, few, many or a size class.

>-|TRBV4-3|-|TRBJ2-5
TGCGCCAGCAGCCAAGATTCCACGCAGGCCCAGTACTTC
CASSQDSTQAQYF
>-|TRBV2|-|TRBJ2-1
TGTGCCAGCACCGAACGGGTGGTAGCCCCTAGGAATGAGCAGTTCTTC
CASTERVVAPRNEQFF
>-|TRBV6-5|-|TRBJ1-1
TGTGCCAGCAGTTATGGCAGGGGAACTGAAGCTTTCTTT
CASSYGRGTEAFF
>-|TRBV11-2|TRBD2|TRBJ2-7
TGTGCCAGCAGCCTGCGGGGGGGAACCTACGAGCAGTACTTC
CASSLRGGTYEQYF
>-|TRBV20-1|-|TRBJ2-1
TGCAGTGCCCCGGGACACGGACAAATCTTC
CSAPGHGQIF
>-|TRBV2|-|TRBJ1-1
TGTGCCAGCAGTGGAGGGCCCGACACTGAAGCTTTCTTT
CASSGGPDTEAFF
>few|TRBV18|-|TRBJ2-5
TGTGCCAGCACCCGAACTGCTCTTCAAGAGACCCAGTACTTC
CASTRTALQETQYF
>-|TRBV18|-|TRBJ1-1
TGTGCCAGCTCACCACAAAACCCCCGGGACACTGAAGCTTTCTTT
CASSPQNPRDTEAFF
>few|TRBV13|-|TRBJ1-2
TGTGCCAGCAGCCGAACAGGGTTCGGGTATGGCTACACCTTC
CASSRTGFGYGYTF
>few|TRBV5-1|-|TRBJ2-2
TGCGCCAGCAGCGCAAACAGGGCGAACACCGGGGAGCTGTTTTTT
CASSANRANTGELFF
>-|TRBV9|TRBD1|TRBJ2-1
TGTGCCAGCAGCGTTTCAGCGGGACAGGGGGGAAATGAGCAGTTCTTC
CASSVSAGQGGNEQFF
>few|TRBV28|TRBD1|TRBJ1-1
TGTGCCAGCATTTCCCTGGACAGGTCTTTGAACACTGAAGCTTTCTTT
CASISLDRSLNTEAFF
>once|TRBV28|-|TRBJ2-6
TGTGCCAGCAGGGAAACCGTGGGACTCTCTGGGGCCAACGTCCTGACTTTC
CASRETVGLSGANVLTF
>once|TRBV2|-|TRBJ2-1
TGTGCCAGCACTCCCAGCTCCTACAATGAGCAGTTCTTC
CASTPSSYNEQFF
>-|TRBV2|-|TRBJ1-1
TGTGCCAGCATGACATACATGAACACTGAAGCTTTCTTT
CASMTYMNTEAFF
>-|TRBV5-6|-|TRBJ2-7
TGTGCCAGCAGCCCTGACACCGCCAACTACGAGCAGTACTTC
CASSPDTANYEQYF
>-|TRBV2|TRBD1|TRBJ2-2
TGTGCCAGCAGTCCACAGGGGGGGAACACCGGGGAGCTGTTTTTT
CASSPQGGNTGELFF
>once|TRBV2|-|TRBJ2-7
TGTGCCAGCAGTGTGGGGCAGGGGGGCCACGAGCAGTACTTC
CASSVGQGGHEQYF
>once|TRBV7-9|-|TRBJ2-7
TGTGCCAGCAGTCGATGGGACACCAAACACTACGAGCAGTACTTC
CASSRWDTKHYEQYF
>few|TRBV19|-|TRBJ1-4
TGTGCCAGTAATACAGGGCTGGGTAATGAAAAACTGTTTTTT
CASNTGLGNEKLFF